Following are 24 T cell receptor beta chains from one sample sequenced in a study of T-cell reconstitution after alpha-beta-depleted transplantation in children. Molecular barcoding with unique molecular identifiers was used for the TCRbeta library. In TCRdb, the PCR reads were re-called with MiXCR into one record per CDR3 protein. The table records roughly 280,000 distinct CDR3 sequences, roughly 10% of them present only once. Specimen: peripheral blood, collected 180 days after TCRalphabeta/CD19-depleted stem cell transplant. Receptors originate from a male patient between 2 and 10 years old who had a stem cell transplant for chronic granulomatous disease, so the T cells may come from the graft donor.

This clonotype was counted ten times or more. CDR3 sequence: CASSRMGFRGYMNTEAFF. In DNA, the CDR3 is TGTGCCAGCTCACGCATGGGATTTAGGGGGTATATGAACACTGAAGCTTTCTTT. V gene TRBV18 combines with J gene TRBJ1-1; D is possibly TRBD1 (6 bases). In germline, CDR1 is KGHSH, CDR2 LQKENI. This CDR3 has 18 amino acids. Trimming cost V 4 bases and J 0 bases, with 21 bases left between them.

This clonotype was counted at least ten times. The chain recombines TRBV20-1 with TRBJ1-4; unclear D gene. The germline CDR1 and CDR2 sequences are DFQATT and SNEGSKA (reference sequence). The CDR3 has 11 residues. V was trimmed by 4 bases and J by 10 bases, leaving 10 bases between them. The CDR3 reads CSANFFGKLFF. In DNA, the CDR3 is TGCAGTGCTAACTTTTTTGGAAAACTGTTTTTT.

This clonotype came up many times. The rearrangement uses TRBV18 and TRBJ2-3, with D hard to call. CDR3 size: 14 residues. In germline, CDR1 is KGHSH, CDR2 LQKENI. Trimming stripped 2 bases from V and 3 bases from J, with 9 bases between. CDR3 bases: TGTGCCAGCTCACCATCGCCGGTGACAGATACGCAGTATTTT. Its translation: CASSPSPVTDTQYF.

This clonotype was observed at least ten times. The genes are TRBV11-1 and TRBJ2-1; the D gene is possibly TRBD1 (5 bases). This CDR3 has 15 residues. Trimming shortened V by 2 bases and J by 5 bases, and 13 bases separated the two germline ends. Germline V gene data show CDR1 as SGHAT and CDR2 as FQDESV (reference sequence). The CDR3 is CASSLLDAGHNEQFF. CDR3 coding DNA: TGTGCCAGCAGCTTATTGGACGCAGGGCACAATGAGCAGTTCTTC. Filled out from reference TRBV11-1 and TRBJ2-1, the complete variable domain reads EAEVAQSPRYKITEKSQAVAFWCDPISGHATLYWYRQILGQGPELLVQFQDESVVDDSQLPKDRFSAERLKGVDSTLKIQPAELGDSAMYLCASSLLDAGHNEQFFGPGTRLTVL.

This clonotype was recorded many times. The gene calls are TRBV20-1 and TRBJ2-3, with 11 bases aligning to TRBD2. The CDR3 sequence is 14 residues long. V lost 6 bases, J lost 3 bases, and 5 bases stayed unmatched. CDR1 is DFQATT, CDR2 SNEGSKA, per germline (reference sequence). CDR3 DNA sequence: TGCAGTGCGGCCGGGACTAGCGGAACAGATACGCAGTATTTT. Translating gives CSAAGTSGTDTQYF.

Notes on this clonotype: A read error may account for a junction end that differs from germline. The V gene is TRBV7-7, the J gene TRBJ2-3; tentatively, D is TRBD1 (5 bases). Germline-derived CDR1 and CDR2 are SSHAT and FNYEAQ (reference sequence). This CDR3 is built from 14 residues. The chain's CDR3 is CASSAQGHTDTQYF. The CDR3 DNA reads TGTGCTAGCAGCGCCCAGGGTCACACAGATACGCAGTATTTT.

As concerns this clonotype: Since a much larger clone is just one base distant, this may be a read error. V usage is TRBV7-2 and J usage is TRBJ1-2; D call uncertain. Germline V gene data show CDR1 as SGHTA and CDR2 as FQGNSA. This CDR3 has 13 residues. CDR3: CASSRREGYSYTF. As DNA, the CDR3 is TGTGCCAGCAGCCGACGGGAGGGCTATAGCTACACCTTC.

This clonotype was seen at least ten times. This sequence joins TRBV7-2 and TRBJ1-5; D might be TRBD1 (5 bases). Trimming removed 5 bases at V and 8 bases at J, with 13 bases between. Germline CDR1 and CDR2: SGHTA and FQGNSA. The CDR3 runs 13 residues. The CDR3 DNA follows: TGTGCCAGCAGCCCCGCAGGGTCAGAGCCCCAGCATTTT. It specifies CASSPAGSEPQHF.

The sample holds many counts of this clonotype. This chain joins TRBV28 and TRBJ2-7; a weak D match, TRBD2 (6 bases). Germline V gives CDR1 MDHEN, CDR2 SYDVKM. This CDR3 is built from 13 residues. V lost 6 bases to trimming and J lost 3 bases, with 12 bases between them. In DNA form, the CDR3 reads TGTGCCAGCAGGGATGGGACTTACTACGAGCAGTACTTC. Protein: CASRDGTYYEQYF.

This clonotype was observed many times. Here the CDR3 reads CASSLAPLAGGNEQFF. Written as DNA, the CDR3 is TGCGCCAGCAGCTTGGCCCCACTAGCGGGAGGGAATGAGCAGTTCTTC. The rearrangement uses TRBV5-1 and TRBJ2-1; 13 bases align to TRBD2. CDR3 length: 16 amino acids. V dropped 0 bases and J dropped 7; count of bases not matched to a gene: 4. Per the germline V gene, CDR1 is SGHRS and CDR2 is YFSETQ.

In this sample, this clonotype turned up many times. This chain connects TRBV7-8 to TRBJ1-5, with D unclear. The CDR3 totals 14 residues. Between the trimmed V and J ends, which lost 5 bases and 4 bases, there was a span of 12 bases. From germline, CDR1 is SGHVS and CDR2 FQNEAQ. CDR3: CASSPVDGNQPQHF. The CDR3 region has the DNA TGTGCCAGCAGCCCAGTCGACGGTAATCAGCCCCAGCATTTT.

Many counts were recorded for this clonotype. The J gene is TRBJ2-7, the V gene TRBV29-1, with D hard to call. The V end lost 4 bases, the J end lost 1 base, and 5 bases lay between the germline ends. Germline assignment: CDR1 SQVTM and CDR2 ANQGSEA. The CDR3 spans 11 residues. CDR3 nucleotide sequence: TGCAGCGTTGGACTTTCCTACGAGCAGTACTTC. This codes for CSVGLSYEQYF.

There are many counts of this clonotype. In DNA, the CDR3 is TGTGCTAGTGGTTTCCTGGGGTACGCAGGGGGTGATCAAGAGACCCAGTACTTC. It encodes CASGFLGYAGGDQETQYF. The rearrangement links TRBV12-5 to TRBJ2-5, with 7 bases aligning to TRBD1. Germline V lookup: CDR1 LGHNT, CDR2 FRNRAP. The CDR3 is made up of 18 amino acids. Trimming cost V 3 bases and J 2 bases; bases outside gene matches: 15.

This clonotype was seen ten or more times. This rearrangement joins TRBV7-2 to TRBJ1-1, with no clear D. This CDR3 region has 13 residues. Germline loops: CDR1 SGHTA, CDR2 FQGNSA. V lost 3 bases, J lost 2 bases, and 7 bases lay in between. CDR3 loop: CASSFVSNTEAFF. The CDR3 nucleotides are TGTGCCAGCAGCTTTGTCAGTAACACTGAAGCTTTCTTT.

This clonotype was detected ten times or more. The chain carries TRBV5-1 and TRBJ1-6; D may be TRBD1 (6 bases). The V gene's germline CDR1 is SGHRS and CDR2 YFSETQ. The V end was cut by 0 bases, the J end by 7 bases, with 17 bases between. There are 17 residues in the CDR3. The DNA of the CDR3 is TGCGCCAGCAGCTTGGTTTTTGCAGGGGAGGCGAATTCACCCCTCCACTTT. Translating it yields CASSLVFAGEANSPLHF.

This clonotype has a count of ten or more. The chain links TRBV7-9 to TRBJ2-7, with 8 bases that match TRBD1. Per the germline V gene, CDR1 is SEHNR and CDR2 is FQNEAQ (reference sequence). This CDR3 region has 16 residues. The ends lost 5 bases at V and 3 bases at J; junction bases unmatched: 12. The DNA for the CDR3 is TGTGCCAGCAGCCAATCCCGGACAGGGTTAGGCTACGAGCAGTACTTC. It encodes CASSQSRTGLGYEQYF.

Notes on this clonotype: A read error may produce the germline difference seen at one junction end. The chain couples TRBV6-1 to TRBJ2-3; 7 bases map to TRBD1. The CDR3 covers 14 residues. Germline V CDR1 and CDR2: MNHNS, SASEGT. In DNA, the CDR3 is TGTGCCAGCACTCGACAGGGACCGCCCAATGAGCAGTTCTTT. Its translation: CASTRQGPPNEQFF.

There are many counts of this clonotype. The V call is TRBV28, the J call TRBJ2-7; TRBD2 matches at 11 bases. This CDR3 region has 15 residues. The junction had 10 bases not matched to a gene; V was cut back by 6 bases and J by 6 bases. The V gene's germline CDR1 is MDHEN and CDR2 SYDVKM. CDR3 nucleotides: TGTGCCAGCAGAAAAACTAGCGGGAGTACCCCCGAGCAGTACTTC. The encoded protein is CASRKTSGSTPEQYF.

This clonotype was counted at least ten times. The chain is built from TRBV6-4 and TRBJ2-1; 7 bases agree with TRBD2. V gave up 0 bases and J gave up 4 bases; unmatched junction bases: 0. The CDR3 is 14 amino acids. Germline CDR1 reads MRHNA; CDR2 reads SNTAGT. CDR3 loop: CASSDSGGYNEQFF. The CDR3 DNA sequence: TGTGCCAGCAGTGACTCGGGAGGGTACAATGAGCAGTTCTTC.

This clonotype was seen many times. V is TRBV6-1 and J is TRBJ2-1, with 12 positions matching TRBD2. After removal of 6 bases from V and 8 bases from J, the junction contained 5 bases not matched to a gene. This CDR3 has 14 residues. Germline assignment: CDR1 MNHNS and CDR2 SASEGT. This chain's CDR3 is CASRTSGRNHEQFF. CDR3 coding DNA: TGTGCCAGCAGGACTAGCGGGAGAAACCATGAGCAGTTCTTC.

This clonotype was detected many times. This sequence joins TRBV4-2 and TRBJ2-3; D remains unclear. Trimming shortened V by 0 bases and J by 2 bases, and 12 bases separated the two germline ends. CDR3 length equals 16 residues. Germline-derived CDR1 and CDR2 are LGHNA and YNFKEQ. CDR3 nucleotide sequence: TGTGCCAGCAGCCAAGAGCTTCTGGGGATCACAGATACGCAGTATTTT. Translating gives CASSQELLGITDTQYF.

Many counts were recorded for this clonotype. The genes are TRBV7-2 and TRBJ2-1; D unclear. Germline V gene data show CDR1 as SGHTA and CDR2 as FQGNSA. CDR3 length: 14 amino acids. Between the trimmed V and J ends, which lost 5 bases and 6 bases, there was a span of 14 bases. The CDR3 region is CASSPGPPGNEQFF. DNA of the CDR3: TGTGCCAGCAGCCCGGGCCCACCTGGCAATGAGCAGTTCTTC. Together with reference TRBV7-2 and TRBJ2-1, the CDR3 gives the full variable domain: GAGVSQSPSNKVTEKGKDVELRCDPISGHTALYWYRQSLGQGLEFLIYFQGNSAPDKSGLPSDRFSAERTGGSVSTLTIQRTQQEDSAVYLCASSPGPPGNEQFFGPGTRLTVL.

In this sample, this clonotype turned up many times. This sequence joins TRBV5-1 and TRBJ1-4; unclear D gene. CDR3 length: 15 residues. V was shortened by 4 bases and J by 4 bases, with 14 bases between the two germline ends. Germline V gene sequence: CDR1 SGHRS, CDR2 YFSETQ. CDR3 nucleotides: TGCGCCAGCAGCCCCGATTCGAGACTTAATGAAAAACTGTTTTTT. As protein: CASSPDSRLNEKLFF.

This clonotype has at least ten counts. The V and J genes are TRBV3-1 and TRBJ2-3, with D perhaps TRBD1 (6 bases). Germline CDR1 reads LGHDT; CDR2 reads YNNKEL (reference sequence). V shed 0 bases and J shed 2 bases, with 9 bases lying between them. This CDR3 has 15 residues. The CDR3 DNA sequence: TGTGCCAGCAGCCAAGATGGGGGCCTCACAGATACGCAGTATTTT. Translated: CASSQDGGLTDTQYF.